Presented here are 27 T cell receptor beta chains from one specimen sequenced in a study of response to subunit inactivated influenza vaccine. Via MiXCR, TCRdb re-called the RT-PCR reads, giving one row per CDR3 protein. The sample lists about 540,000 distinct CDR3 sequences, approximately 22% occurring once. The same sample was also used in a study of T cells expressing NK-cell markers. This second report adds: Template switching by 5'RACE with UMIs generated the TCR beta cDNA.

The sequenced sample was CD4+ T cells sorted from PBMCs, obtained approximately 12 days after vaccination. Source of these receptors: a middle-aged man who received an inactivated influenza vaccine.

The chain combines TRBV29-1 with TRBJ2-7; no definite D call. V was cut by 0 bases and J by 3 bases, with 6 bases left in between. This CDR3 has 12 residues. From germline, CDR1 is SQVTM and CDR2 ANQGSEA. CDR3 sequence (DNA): TGCAGCGTTGAAGATGGGGTCTACGAGCAGTACTTC. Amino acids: CSVEDGVYEQYF.

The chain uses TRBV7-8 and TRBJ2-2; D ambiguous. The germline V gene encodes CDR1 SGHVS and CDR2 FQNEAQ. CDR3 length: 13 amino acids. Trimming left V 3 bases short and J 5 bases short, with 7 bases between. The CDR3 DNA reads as TGTGCCAGCAGCTTTCGGCAGACCGGGGAGCTGTTTTTT. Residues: CASSFRQTGELFF.

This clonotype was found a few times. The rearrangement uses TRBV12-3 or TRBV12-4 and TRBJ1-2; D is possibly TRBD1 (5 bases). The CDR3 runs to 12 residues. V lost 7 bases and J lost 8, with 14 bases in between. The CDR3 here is CASTRVFGGYTF. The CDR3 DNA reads TGTGCCAGCACCAGGGTGTTTGGAGGCTACACCTTC.

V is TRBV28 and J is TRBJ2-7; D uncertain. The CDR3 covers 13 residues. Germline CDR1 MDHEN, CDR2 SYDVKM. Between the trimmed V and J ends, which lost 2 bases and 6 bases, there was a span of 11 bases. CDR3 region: CASSLHTVREQYF. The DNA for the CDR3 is TGTGCCAGCAGTTTACATACGGTTCGCGAGCAGTACTTC.

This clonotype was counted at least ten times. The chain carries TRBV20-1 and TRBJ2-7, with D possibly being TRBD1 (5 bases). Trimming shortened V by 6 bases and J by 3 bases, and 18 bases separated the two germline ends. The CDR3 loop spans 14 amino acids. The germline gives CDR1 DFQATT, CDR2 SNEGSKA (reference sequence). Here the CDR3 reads CSATAVGQLYEQYF. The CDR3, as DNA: TGCAGTGCCACCGCCGTGGGGCAGCTCTACGAGCAGTACTTC.

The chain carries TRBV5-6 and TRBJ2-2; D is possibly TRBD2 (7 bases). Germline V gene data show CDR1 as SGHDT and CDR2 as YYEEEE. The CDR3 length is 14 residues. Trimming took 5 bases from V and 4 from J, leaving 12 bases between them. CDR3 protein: CASSKGGTTGELFF. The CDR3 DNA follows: TGTGCCAGCAGTAAGGGGGGGACCACCGGGGAGCTGTTTTTT.

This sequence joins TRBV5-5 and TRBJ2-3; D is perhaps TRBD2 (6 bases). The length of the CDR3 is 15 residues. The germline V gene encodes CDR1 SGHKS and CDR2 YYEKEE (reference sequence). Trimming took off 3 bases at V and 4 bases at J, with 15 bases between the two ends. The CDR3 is CASSSRRGTSDTQYF. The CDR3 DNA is TGTGCCAGCAGCTCCCGGCGGGGAACCTCAGATACGCAGTATTTT.

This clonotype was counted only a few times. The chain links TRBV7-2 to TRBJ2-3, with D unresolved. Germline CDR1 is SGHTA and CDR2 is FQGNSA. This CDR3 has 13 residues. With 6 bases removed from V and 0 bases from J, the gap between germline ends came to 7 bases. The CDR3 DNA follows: TGTGCCAGCAGAAAGGGCAGCACAGATACGCAGTATTTT. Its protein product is CASRKGSTDTQYF. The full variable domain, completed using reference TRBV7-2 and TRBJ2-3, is GAGVSQSPSNKVTEKGKDVELRCDPISGHTALYWYRQSLGQGLEFLIYFQGNSAPDKSGLPSDRFSAERTGGSVSTLTIQRTQQEDSAVYLCASRKGSTDTQYFGPGTRLTVL.

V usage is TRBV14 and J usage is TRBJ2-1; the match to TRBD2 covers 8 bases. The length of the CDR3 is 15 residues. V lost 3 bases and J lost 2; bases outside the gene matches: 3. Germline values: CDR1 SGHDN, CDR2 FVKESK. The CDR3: CASSHSGLAYNEQFF. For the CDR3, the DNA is TGTGCCAGCAGCCACTCGGGACTAGCCTACAATGAGCAGTTCTTC.

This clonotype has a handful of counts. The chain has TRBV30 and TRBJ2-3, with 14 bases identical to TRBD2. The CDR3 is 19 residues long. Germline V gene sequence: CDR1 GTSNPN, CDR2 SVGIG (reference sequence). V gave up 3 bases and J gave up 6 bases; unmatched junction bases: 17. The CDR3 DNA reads TGTGCCTGGAGGCCGGTGGGACTAGCGGGAGTCCCGACTGCGGATACGCAGTATTTT. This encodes CAWRPVGLAGVPTADTQYF.

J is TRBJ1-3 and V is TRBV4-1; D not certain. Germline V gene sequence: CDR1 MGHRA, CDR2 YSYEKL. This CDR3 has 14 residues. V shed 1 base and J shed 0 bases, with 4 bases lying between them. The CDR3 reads CASSQVLSGNTIYF. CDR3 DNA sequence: TGCGCCAGCAGCCAAGTACTCTCTGGAAACACCATATATTTT.

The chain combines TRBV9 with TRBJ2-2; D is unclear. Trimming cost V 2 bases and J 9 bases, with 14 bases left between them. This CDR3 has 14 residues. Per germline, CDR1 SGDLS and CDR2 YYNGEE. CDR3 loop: CASSVDLVTRELFF. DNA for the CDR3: TGTGCCAGCAGCGTTGATTTGGTAACACGGGAGCTGTTTTTT. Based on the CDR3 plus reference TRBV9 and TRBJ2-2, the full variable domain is DSGVTQTPKHLITATGQRVTLRCSPRSGDLSVYWYQQSLDQGLQFLIQYYNGEERAKGNILERFSAQQFPDLHSELNLSSLELGDSALYFCASSVDLVTRELFFGEGSRLTVL.

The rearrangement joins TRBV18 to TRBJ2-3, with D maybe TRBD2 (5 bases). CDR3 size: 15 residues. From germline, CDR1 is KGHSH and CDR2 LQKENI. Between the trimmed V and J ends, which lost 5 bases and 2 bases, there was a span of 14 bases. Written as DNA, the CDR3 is TGTGCCAGCTCAAGTGGCGGGCCAAACACAGATACGCAGTATTTT. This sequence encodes CASSSGGPNTDTQYF. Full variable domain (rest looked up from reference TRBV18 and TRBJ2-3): NAGVMQNPRHLVRRRGQEARLRCSPMKGHSHVYWYRQLPEEGLKFMVYLQKENIIDESGMPKERFSAEFPKEGPSILRIQQVVRGDSAAYFCASSSGGPNTDTQYFGPGTRLTVL.

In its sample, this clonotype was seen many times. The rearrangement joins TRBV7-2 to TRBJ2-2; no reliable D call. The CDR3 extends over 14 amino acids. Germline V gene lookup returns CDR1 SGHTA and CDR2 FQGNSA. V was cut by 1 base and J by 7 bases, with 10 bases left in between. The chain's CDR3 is CASSLVRKGGELFF. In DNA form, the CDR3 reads TGTGCCAGCAGCTTAGTTCGAAAGGGCGGGGAGCTGTTTTTT.

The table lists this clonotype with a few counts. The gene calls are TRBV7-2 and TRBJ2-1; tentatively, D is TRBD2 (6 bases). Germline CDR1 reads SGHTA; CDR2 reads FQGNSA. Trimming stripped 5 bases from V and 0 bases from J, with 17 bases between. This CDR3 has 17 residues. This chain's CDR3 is CASSPSLAGSSYNEQFF. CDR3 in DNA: TGTGCCAGCAGCCCTTCTCTGGCGGGAAGCTCCTACAATGAGCAGTTCTTC.

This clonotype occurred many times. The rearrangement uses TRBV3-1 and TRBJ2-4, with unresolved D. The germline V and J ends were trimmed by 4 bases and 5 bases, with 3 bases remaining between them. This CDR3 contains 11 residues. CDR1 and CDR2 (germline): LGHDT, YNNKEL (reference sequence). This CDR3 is CASSLQNIQYF. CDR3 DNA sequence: TGTGCCAGCAGCCTTCAAAACATTCAGTACTTC.

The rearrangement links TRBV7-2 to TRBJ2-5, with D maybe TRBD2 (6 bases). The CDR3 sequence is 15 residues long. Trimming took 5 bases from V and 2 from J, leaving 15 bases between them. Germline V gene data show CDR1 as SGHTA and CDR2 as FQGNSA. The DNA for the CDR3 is TGTGCCAGCAGCCGGAGGGGCGGATCTCAAGAGACCCAGTACTTC. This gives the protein CASSRRGGSQETQYF.

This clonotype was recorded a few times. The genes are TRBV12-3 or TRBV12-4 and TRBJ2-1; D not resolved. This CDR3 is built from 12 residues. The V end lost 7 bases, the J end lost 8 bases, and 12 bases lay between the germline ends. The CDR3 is CASTIWPDEQFF. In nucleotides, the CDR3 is TGTGCCAGCACCATATGGCCCGATGAGCAGTTCTTC.

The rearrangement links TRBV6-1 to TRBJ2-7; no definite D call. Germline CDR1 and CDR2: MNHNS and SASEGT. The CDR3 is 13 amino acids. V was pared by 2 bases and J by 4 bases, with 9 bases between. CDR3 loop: CASSEQGNYEQYF. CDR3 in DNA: TGTGCCAGCAGTGAACAAGGGAATTACGAGCAGTACTTC.

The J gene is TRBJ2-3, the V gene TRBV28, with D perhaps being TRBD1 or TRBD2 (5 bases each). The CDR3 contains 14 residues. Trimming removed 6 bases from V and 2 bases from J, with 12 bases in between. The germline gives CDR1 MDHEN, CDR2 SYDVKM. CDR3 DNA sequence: TGTGCCAGCAGGGGTGGGGGATACACAGATACGCAGTATTTT. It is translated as CASRGGGYTDTQYF.

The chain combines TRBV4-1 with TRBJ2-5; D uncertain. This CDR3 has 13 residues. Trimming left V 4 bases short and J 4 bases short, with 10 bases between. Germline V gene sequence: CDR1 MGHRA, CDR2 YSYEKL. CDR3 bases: TGCGCCAGCAGCCGCTTAGGGTCAGAGACCCAGTACTTC. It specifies CASSRLGSETQYF.

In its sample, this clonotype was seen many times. The CDR3 region has the DNA TGCGCCAGCAGCCAAGAAGCTAACTACCAAGAGACCCAGTACTTC. Its protein product is CASSQEANYQETQYF. V is TRBV4-1 and J is TRBJ2-5; D is unclear. Trimming pared 0 bases from V and 0 bases from J, leaving 8 bases between. CDR1 is MGHRA and CDR2 is YSYEKL in the germline V gene. The CDR3 spans 15 residues.

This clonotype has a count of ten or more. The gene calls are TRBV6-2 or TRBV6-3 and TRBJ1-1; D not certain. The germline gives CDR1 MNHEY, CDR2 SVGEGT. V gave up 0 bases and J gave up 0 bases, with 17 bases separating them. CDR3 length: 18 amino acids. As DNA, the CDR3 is TGTGCCAGCAGTTACTCGACTAGAGGGCGATCCATGAACACTGAAGCTTTCTTT. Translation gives CASSYSTRGRSMNTEAFF.

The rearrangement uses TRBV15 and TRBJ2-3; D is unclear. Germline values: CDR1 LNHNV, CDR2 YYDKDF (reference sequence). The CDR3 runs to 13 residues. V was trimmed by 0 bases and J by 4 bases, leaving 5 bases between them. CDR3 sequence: CATSRDRPDTQYF. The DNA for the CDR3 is TGTGCCACCAGCAGAGACCGCCCAGATACGCAGTATTTT.

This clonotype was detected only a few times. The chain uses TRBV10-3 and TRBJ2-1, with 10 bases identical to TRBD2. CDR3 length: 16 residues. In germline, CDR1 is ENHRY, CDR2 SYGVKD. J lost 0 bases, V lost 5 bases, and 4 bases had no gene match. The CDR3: CAISQLAGSSYNEQFF. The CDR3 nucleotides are TGTGCCATCAGTCAACTAGCGGGAAGCTCCTACAATGAGCAGTTCTTC.

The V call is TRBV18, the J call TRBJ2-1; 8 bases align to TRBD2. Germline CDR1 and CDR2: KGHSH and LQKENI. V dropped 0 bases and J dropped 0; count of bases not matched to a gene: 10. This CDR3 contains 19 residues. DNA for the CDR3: TGTGCCAGCTCACCACCTTTTGCGGGGGGCCAGAGCTCCTACAATGAGCAGTTCTTC. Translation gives CASSPPFAGGQSSYNEQFF. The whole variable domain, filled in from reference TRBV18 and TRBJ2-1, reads NAGVMQNPRHLVRRRGQEARLRCSPMKGHSHVYWYRQLPEEGLKFMVYLQKENIIDESGMPKERFSAEFPKEGPSILRIQQVVRGDSAAYFCASSPPFAGGQSSYNEQFFGPGTRLTVL.

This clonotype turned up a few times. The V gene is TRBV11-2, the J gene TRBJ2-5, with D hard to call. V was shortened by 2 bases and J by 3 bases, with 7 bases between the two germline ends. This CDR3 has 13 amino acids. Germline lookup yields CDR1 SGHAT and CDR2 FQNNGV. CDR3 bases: TGTGCCAGCAGCTTAAGCACGGAAGAGACCCAGTACTTC. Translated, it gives CASSLSTEETQYF.